This T cell receptor beta chain was captured in a study of cytomegalovirus exposure and HLA in healthy donors. The PCR ran on 60 Vbeta and 13 Jbeta primers. TCRdb keeps only in-frame clones here, not all; method: immunoSEQ multiplex PCR. This table holds hundreds of thousands of clones, around 90% found once. From germline, CDR1 is LGHNT and CDR2 FRNRAP. The CDR3 is made up of 15 amino acids. V dropped 0 bases and J dropped 5; count of bases not matched to a gene: 3. For this clone: As yet, its antigen is unknown.

Study findings and constraints: Reportedly, HLA-A and HLA-B alleles of most subjects were accurately predicted from TCR beta. An observed cluster of highly shared sequence variants was recorded as a likely sequencing artifact.

The specimen sequenced was PBMCs. The V gene is TRBV12-5, the J gene TRBJ2-3; 9 positions agree with TRBD2. The receptor comes from a woman under 30 in good health and CMV-seronegative. The CDR3 sequence is CASGLVISGGDTQYF. CDR3 bases: TGTGCTAGTGGTTTGGTTATTAGCGGGGGAGATACGCAGTATTTT. Supplemented by reference TRBV12-5 and TRBJ2-3, the full variable domain reads DARVTQTPRHKVTEMGQEVTMRCQPILGHNTVFWYRQTMMQGLELLAYFRNRAPLDDSGMPKDRFSAEMPDATLATLKIQPSEPRDSAVYFCASGLVISGGDTQYFGPGTRLTVL.